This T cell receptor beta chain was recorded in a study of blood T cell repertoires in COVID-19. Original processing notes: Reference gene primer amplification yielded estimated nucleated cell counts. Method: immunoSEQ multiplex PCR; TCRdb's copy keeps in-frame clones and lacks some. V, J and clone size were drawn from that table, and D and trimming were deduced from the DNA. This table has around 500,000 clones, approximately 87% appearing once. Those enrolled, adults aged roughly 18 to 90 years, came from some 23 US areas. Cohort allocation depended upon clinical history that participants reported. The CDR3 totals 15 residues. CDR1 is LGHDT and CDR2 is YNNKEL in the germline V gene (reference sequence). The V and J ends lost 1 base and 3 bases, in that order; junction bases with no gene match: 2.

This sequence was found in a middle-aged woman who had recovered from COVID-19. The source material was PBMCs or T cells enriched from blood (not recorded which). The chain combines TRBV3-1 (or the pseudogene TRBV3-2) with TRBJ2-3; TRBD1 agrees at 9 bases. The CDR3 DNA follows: TGTGCCAGCAGCCAAGTCGGGACAGGGACAGATACGCAGTATTTT. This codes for CASSQVGTGTDTQYF.